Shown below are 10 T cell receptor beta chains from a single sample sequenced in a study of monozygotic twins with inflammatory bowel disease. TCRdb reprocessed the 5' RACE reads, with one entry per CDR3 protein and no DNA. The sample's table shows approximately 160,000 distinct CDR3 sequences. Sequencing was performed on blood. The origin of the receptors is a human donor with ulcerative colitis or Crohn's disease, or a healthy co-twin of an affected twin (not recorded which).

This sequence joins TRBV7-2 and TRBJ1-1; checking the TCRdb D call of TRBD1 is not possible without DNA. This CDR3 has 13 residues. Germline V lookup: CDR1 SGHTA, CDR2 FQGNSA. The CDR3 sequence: CASSLGASTEAFF.

The CDR3 region is CAWSVNYQETQYF. The genes are TRBV30 and TRBJ2-5. The CDR3 has 13 amino acids. From germline, CDR1 is GTSNPN and CDR2 SVGIG (reference sequence).

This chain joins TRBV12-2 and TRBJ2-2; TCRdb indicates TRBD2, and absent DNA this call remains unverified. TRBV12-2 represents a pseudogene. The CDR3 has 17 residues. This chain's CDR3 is CASRLTNRDSSTGELFF.

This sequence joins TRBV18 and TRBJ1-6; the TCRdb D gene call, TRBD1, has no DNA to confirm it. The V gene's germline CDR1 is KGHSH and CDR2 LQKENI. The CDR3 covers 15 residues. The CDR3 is CASSIGQDPNSPLHF.

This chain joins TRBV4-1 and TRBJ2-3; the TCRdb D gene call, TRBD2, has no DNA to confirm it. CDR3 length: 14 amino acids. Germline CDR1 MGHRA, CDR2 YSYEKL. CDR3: CASSQAREADTQYF.

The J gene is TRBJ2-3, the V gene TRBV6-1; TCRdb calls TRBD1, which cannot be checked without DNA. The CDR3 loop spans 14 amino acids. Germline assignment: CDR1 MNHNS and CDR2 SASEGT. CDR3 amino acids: CASRSGGAPDTQYF.

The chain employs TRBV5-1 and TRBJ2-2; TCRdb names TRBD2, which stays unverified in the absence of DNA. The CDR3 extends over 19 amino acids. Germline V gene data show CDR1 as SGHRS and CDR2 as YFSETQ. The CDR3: CASSTGLAGGLANTGELFF.

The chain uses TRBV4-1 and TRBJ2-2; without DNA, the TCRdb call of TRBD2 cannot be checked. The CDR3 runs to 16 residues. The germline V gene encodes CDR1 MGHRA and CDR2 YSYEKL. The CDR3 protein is CASSQSGTSNTGELFF.

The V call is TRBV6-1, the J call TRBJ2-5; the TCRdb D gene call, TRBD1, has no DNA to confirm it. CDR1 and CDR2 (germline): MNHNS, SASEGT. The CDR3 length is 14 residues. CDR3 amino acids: CASTQTGRQETQYF.

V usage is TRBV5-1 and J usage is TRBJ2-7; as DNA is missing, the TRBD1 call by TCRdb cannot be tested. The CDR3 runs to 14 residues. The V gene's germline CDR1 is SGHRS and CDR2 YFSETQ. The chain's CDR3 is CASSPAGTGGEQYF.